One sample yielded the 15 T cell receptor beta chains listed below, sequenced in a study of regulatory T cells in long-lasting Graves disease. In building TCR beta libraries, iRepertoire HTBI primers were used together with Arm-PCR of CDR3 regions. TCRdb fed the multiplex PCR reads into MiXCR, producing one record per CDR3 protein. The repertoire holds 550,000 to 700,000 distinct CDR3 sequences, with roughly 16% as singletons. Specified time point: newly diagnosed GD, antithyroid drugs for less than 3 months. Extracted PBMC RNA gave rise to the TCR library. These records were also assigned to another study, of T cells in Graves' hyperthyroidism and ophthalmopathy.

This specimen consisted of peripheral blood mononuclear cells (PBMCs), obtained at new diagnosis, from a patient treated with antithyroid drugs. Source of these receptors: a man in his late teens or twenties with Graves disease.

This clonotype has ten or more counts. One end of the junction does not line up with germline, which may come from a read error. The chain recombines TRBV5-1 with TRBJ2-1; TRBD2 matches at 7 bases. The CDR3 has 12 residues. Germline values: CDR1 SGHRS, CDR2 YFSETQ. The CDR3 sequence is CASSKGGNEQFF. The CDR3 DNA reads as TGTGCCAGCAGCAAGGGAGGGAATGAGCAGTTCTTC.

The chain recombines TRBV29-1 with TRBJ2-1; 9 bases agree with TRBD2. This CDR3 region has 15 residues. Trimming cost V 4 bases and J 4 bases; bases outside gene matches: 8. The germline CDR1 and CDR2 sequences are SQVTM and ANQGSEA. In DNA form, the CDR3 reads TGCAGCGTTGCCGGAACTAGCGGGCCATACAATGAGCAGTTCTTC. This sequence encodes CSVAGTSGPYNEQFF.

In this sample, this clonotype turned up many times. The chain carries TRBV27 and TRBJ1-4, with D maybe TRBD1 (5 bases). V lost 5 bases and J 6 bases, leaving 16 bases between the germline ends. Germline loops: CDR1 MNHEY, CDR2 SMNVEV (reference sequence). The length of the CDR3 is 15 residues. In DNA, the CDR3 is TGTGCCAGCAGTCCCCTACAGGTGCTGGATGAAAAACTGTTTTTT. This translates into CASSPLQVLDEKLFF.

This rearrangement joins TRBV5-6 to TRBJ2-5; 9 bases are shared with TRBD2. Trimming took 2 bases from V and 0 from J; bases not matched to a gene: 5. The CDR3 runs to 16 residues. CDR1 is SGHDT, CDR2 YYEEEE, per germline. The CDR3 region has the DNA TGTGCCAGCAGCTTTGGGACTAGCATATACCAAGAGACCCAGTACTTC. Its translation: CASSFGTSIYQETQYF.

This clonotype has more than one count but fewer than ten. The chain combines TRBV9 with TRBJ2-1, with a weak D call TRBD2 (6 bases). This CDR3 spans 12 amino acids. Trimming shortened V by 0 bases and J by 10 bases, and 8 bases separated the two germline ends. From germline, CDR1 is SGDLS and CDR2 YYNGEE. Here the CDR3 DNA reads TGTGCCAGCAGCGTAGGGGAGGCCGAGCAGTTCTTC. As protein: CASSVGEAEQFF.

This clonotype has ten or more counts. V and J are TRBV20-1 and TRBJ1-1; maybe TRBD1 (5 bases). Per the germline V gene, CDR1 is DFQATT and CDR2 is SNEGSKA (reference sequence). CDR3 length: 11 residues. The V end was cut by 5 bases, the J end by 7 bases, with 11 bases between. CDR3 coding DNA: TGCAGTGCTCCCAGGGTCGGTGAAGCTTTCTTT. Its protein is CSAPRVGEAFF.

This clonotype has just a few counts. CDR3 protein: CASSQVRGRGSGTEAFF. CDR3 bases: TGTGCCAGCAGCCAAGTTAGAGGCAGGGGGTCTGGCACTGAAGCTTTCTTT. V usage is TRBV3-1 and J usage is TRBJ1-1; the match to TRBD1 covers 7 bases. This CDR3 spans 17 amino acids. V gave up 1 base and J gave up 4 bases; unmatched junction bases: 12. CDR1 and CDR2 (germline): LGHDT, YNNKEL (reference sequence).

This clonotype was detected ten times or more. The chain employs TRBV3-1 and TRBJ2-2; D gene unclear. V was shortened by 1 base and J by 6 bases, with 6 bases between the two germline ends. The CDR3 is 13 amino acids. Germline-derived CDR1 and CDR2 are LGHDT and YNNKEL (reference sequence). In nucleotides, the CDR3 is TGTGCCAGCAGCCAAGGGGCCGCCGGGGAGCTGTTTTTT. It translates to CASSQGAAGELFF.

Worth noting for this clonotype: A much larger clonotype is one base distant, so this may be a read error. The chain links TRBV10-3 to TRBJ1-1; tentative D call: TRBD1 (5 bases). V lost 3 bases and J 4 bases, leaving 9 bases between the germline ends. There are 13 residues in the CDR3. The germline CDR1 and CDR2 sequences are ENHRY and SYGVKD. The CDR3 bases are TGTGCCATCAGTGACCAGGGTATCACTGAAGCTTTCTTT. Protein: CAISDQGITEAFF.

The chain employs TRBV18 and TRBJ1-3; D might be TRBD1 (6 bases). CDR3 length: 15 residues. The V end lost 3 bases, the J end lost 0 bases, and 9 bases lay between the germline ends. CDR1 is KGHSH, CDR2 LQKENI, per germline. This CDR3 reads CASSPWTDSGNTIYF. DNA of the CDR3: TGTGCCAGCTCACCTTGGACAGACTCTGGAAACACCATATATTTT.

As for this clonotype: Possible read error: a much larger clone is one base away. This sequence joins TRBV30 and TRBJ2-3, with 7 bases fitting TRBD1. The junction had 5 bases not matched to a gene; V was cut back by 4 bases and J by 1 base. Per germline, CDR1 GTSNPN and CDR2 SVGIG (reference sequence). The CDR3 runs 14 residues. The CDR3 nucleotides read TGTGCCTGGACACAGGGGTACGGCACAGATACGCAGTATTTT. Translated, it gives CAWTQGYGTDTQYF.

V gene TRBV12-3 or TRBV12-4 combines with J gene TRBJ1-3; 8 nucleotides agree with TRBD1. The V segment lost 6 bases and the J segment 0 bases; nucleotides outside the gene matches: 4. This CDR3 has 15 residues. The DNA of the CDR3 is TGTGCCAGCAGAGATACAGGGGGCTCTGGAAACACCATATATTTT. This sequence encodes CASRDTGGSGNTIYF.

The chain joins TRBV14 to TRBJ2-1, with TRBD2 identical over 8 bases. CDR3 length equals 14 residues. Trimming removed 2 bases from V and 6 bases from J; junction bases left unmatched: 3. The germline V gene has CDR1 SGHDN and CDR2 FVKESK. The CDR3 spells CASSQKLAVNEQFF. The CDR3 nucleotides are TGTGCCAGCAGCCAAAAACTAGCGGTCAATGAGCAGTTCTTC.

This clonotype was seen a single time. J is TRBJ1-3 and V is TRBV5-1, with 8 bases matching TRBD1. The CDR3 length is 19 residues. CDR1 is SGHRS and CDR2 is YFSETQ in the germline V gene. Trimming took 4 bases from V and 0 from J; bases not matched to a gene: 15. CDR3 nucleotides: TGCGCCAGCAGCCCGGCGGGACAGGCTAATTTTGTCTCTGGAAACACCATATATTTT. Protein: CASSPAGQANFVSGNTIYF.

CDR3 residues: CSAINRGATSYNEQFF. DNA for the CDR3: TGCAGTGCTATAAACAGGGGGGCGACCTCCTACAATGAGCAGTTCTTC. The rearrangement joins TRBV20-1 to TRBJ2-1, with 8 nucleotides matching TRBD1. With V trimmed by 4 bases and J by 0 bases, 8 bases remained unmatched. This CDR3 region has 16 residues. The germline gives CDR1 DFQATT, CDR2 SNEGSKA (reference sequence).